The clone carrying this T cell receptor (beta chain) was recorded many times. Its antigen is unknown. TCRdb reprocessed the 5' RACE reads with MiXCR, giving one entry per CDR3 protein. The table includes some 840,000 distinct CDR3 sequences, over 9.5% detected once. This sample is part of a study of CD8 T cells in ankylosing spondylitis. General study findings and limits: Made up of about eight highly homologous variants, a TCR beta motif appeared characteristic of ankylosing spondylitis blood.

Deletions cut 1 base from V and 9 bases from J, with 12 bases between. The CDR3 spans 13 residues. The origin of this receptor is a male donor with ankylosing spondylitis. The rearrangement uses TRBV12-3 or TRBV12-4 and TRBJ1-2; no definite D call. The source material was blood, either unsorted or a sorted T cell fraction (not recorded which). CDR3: CASSLGPGRRYTF. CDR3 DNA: TGTGCCAGCAGTTTAGGCCCTGGCCGTCGCTACACCTTC.